The rows below give T cell receptor beta chains drawn from one sample of a study of PD-L1 blockade in urothelial cancer. Here immunoSEQ multiplex PCR was the method, and the copy in TCRdb shows in-frame clones only, minus some. The profile shows tens of thousands of clones, 65% to 85% of them singletons. The sample here was PBMCs, taken around atezolizumab (anti-PD-L1) treatment. These receptors originate from a man aged 55 to 70 with urothelial cancer. The CDR3 runs from the conserved cysteine through the conserved F or W. The order of the fields is clone size, J gene, V gene, D gene, CDR3 DNA, CDR3 protein. A D gene is named only where the DNA matches it firmly. Clone sizes are given selectively: once, few, many, or a class where the clone is expanded.

>NA|TRBJ2-5|TRBV7-9|NA
TGTGCCAGCAGCTTAGGGGGCAGGTACCAAGAGACCCAGTACTTC
CASSLGGRYQETQYF
>NA|TRBJ2-5|TRBV5-1|TRBD1
TGCGCCAGCAGCTTGGCCCCAGGACAGGGCAGGGCGGAGACCCAGTACTTC
CASSLAPGQGRAETQYF
>NA|TRBJ1-5|TRBV5-6|NA
TGTGCCAGCAGCTTGGTTTTTTCTCCCCAGCATTTT
CASSLVFSPQHF
>NA|TRBJ2-1|TRBV29-1|TRBD2
TGCAGCGTCCGCGGGGTCGCGGGCGGGGGACGGAACAATGAGCAGTTCTTC
CSVRGVAGGGRNNEQFF
>NA|TRBJ1-2|TRBV6-6|TRBD1
TGTGCCAGCACCCAAGCGACAGGGCGTTTCTCTATCTACACCTTC
CASTQATGRFSIYTF
>NA|TRBJ2-3|TRBV27|NA
TGTGCCAGCAGTCCGGTAGGAGGTGAGGTCACAGATACGCAGTATTTT
CASSPVGGEVTDTQYF
>NA|TRBJ1-2|TRBV30|NA
TGTGCCTGGAGTGCCGGGGAGGGGGGCTACACCTTC
CAWSAGEGGYTF
>few|TRBJ1-2|TRBV5-1|TRBD1
TGCGCCAGCACCAACAGGGGGCTGAATGGCTACACCTTC
CASTNRGLNGYTF
>NA|TRBJ2-3|TRBV27|TRBD1
TGTGCCAGCACCTCCGAGGGGGCGCGAACAGATACGCAGTATTTT
CASTSEGARTDTQYF
>NA|TRBJ1-6|TRBV30|TRBD1
TGTGCCTGGGTTGGACAGGGAAATTCACCCCTCCACTTT
CAWVGQGNSPLHF
>NA|TRBJ1-2|TRBV6-5|NA
TGTGCCAGCAGTTCTACCCAAGTGCGGGGCTACACCTTC
CASSSTQVRGYTF
>NA|TRBJ2-7|TRBV28|NA
TGTGCCAGCAGGTACCGACAGTTCTCCTACGAGCAGTACTTC
CASRYRQFSYEQYF
>NA|TRBJ1-1|TRBV4-2|TRBD1
TGTGCCAGCAGCCAAGAGACAGGGGGTGGTGGGGCTTTCTTT
CASSQETGGGGAFF
>NA|TRBJ1-2|TRBV28|TRBD1
TGTGCCAGCAGTTTAGCGACAGGGGACTATGGCTACACCTTC
CASSLATGDYGYTF
>NA|TRBJ2-3|TRBV4-2|TRBD2
TGTGCCAGCAGCCAAGAACCCCCCCAGCGGGGGGCCACAGATACGCAGTATTTT
CASSQEPPQRGATDTQYF
>NA|TRBJ2-5|TRBV2|TRBD2
TGTGCCAGCAGAGGACTAGCTGTACAAGGGAAGGAGACCCAGTACTTC
CASRGLAVQGKETQYF
>NA|TRBJ2-6|TRBV5-6|NA
TGTGCCAGCAGCTTCTCCAGGCAATCTGGGGCCAACGTCCTGACTTTC
CASSFSRQSGANVLTF
>NA|TRBJ2-2|TRBV7-2|TRBD2
TGTGCCAGCAGTCAGTGGACTAGCGGGAGGGTCTCGAACACCGGGGAGCTGTTTTTT
CASSQWTSGRVSNTGELFF
>NA|TRBJ2-5|TRBV7-3|TRBD1
TGTGCCAGCAGGGGACAGCCACAAGAGACCCAGTACTTC
CASRGQPQETQYF
>NA|TRBJ2-1|TRBV28|NA
TGTGCCAGCAGCCCCCCCGGGACAAGGAACAATGAGCAGTTCTTC
CASSPPGTRNNEQFF
>NA|TRBJ2-3|TRBV5-6|TRBD1
TGTGCCAGCAGCCCGGACAGGATTAGCACAGATACGCAGTATTTT
CASSPDRISTDTQYF
>NA|TRBJ1-5|TRBV19|TRBD1
TGTGCCAGTGGGACAGGGCAAGGCGGCAATCAGCCCCAGCATTTT
CASGTGQGGNQPQHF
>NA|TRBJ2-2|TRBV5-6|NA
TGTGCCAGCAGCTTGGTCGTCTGGGGGCAGGACGGGGAGCTGTTTTTT
CASSLVVWGQDGELFF
>few|TRBJ1-5|TRBV10-3|NA
TGTGCCATCAGTGAGTCGCTAGGGGGGCCCCAGCATTTT
CAISESLGGPQHF
>NA|TRBJ2-3|TRBV6-5|NA
TGTGCCAGCAGTTACTCCGGGGGTAGCACAGATACGCAGTATTTT
CASSYSGGSTDTQYF
>NA|TRBJ2-4|TRBV6-5|NA
TGTGCCAGCAGACAAGGCAATAAAGTGACAGAACAGTACTTC
CASRQGNKVTEQYF
>NA|TRBJ2-2|TRBV4-1|NA
TGCGCCAGCAGCCTCTCGAGCGCCCCCAGCACCGGGGAGCTGTTTTTT
CASSLSSAPSTGELFF
>NA|TRBJ2-3|TRBV4-2|TRBD2
TGTGCCAGCAGCCAAGAGACTAGCGGGGGGGCAGATACGCAGTATTTT
CASSQETSGGADTQYF
>once|TRBJ2-5|TRBV14|TRBD2
TGTGCCAGCAGCCAAGATGACGGACTAGCGGGCGCAATTCAAGAGACCCAGTACTTC
CASSQDDGLAGAIQETQYF
>NA|TRBJ2-7|TRBV15|NA
TGTGCCACCAGCAGAGATTCGGGGACCTACGAGCAGTACTTC
CATSRDSGTYEQYF
>few|TRBJ1-6|TRBV6-5|NA
TGTGCCAGCAGTCCCGACTTGGGTTCACCCCTCCACTTT
CASSPDLGSPLHF
>NA|TRBJ1-5|TRBV6-6|NA
TGTGCCAGCAGTACAGGAGGGCAACCCCAGCATTTT
CASSTGGQPQHF
>NA|TRBJ2-3|TRBV10-3|NA
TGTGCCATCAGTCTCAGCGGAAGGGGCACAGATACGCAGTATTTT
CAISLSGRGTDTQYF
>NA|TRBJ1-1|TRBV6-6|TRBD1
TGTGCCAGCAGTCGGACAGGTTACACTGAAGCTTTCTTT
CASSRTGYTEAFF
>NA|TRBJ2-1|TRBV4-3|TRBD2
TGCGCCAGCAGCCAAGACGTAGGACTAGCGGGAGGTGAGCAGTTCTTC
CASSQDVGLAGGEQFF
>NA|TRBJ2-7|TRBV4-3|TRBD2
TGCGCCAGCAGCTATCTGACTAGCGGCTCCTACGAGCAGTACTTC
CASSYLTSGSYEQYF
>NA|TRBJ1-3|TRBV7-2|TRBD1
TGTGCCAGCAGCTCCCAGGGGGCGACTGGAAACACCATATATTTT
CASSSQGATGNTIYF
>NA|TRBJ1-1|TRBV28|NA
TGTGCCAGCAGTTTAGGCCCACCCTCGGGGGTAGCTTTCTTT
CASSLGPPSGVAFF
>NA|TRBJ2-7|TRBV10-3|TRBD1
TGTGCCATTGGACAGGGAAACCCTACCGAGCAGTACTTC
CAIGQGNPTEQYF
>NA|TRBJ2-3|TRBV2|TRBD2
TGTGCCAGCAGTAGCGGGAGTGGCACAGATACGCAGTATTTT
CASSSGSGTDTQYF
>NA|TRBJ1-2|TRBV6-6|NA
TGTGCCAGCAGTTACACAGCCAACTATGGCTACACCTTC
CASSYTANYGYTF